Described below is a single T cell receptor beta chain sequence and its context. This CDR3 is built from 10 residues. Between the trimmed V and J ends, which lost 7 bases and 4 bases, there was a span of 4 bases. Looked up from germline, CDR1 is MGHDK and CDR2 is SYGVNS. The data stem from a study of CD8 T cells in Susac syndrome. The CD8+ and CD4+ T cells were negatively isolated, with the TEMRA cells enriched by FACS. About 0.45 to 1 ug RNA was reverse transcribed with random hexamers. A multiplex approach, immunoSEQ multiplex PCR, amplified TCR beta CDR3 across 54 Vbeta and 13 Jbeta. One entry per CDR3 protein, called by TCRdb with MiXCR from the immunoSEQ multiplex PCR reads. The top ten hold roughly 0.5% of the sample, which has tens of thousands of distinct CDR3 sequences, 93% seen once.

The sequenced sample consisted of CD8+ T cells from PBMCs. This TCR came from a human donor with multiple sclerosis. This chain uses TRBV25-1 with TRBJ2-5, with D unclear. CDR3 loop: CASMSETQYF. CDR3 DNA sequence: TGTGCCAGCATGTCAGAGACCCAGTACTTC.